What follows are 23 T cell receptor beta chains derived from one specimen sequenced in a study of blood T cell repertoires in COVID-19. Here immunoSEQ multiplex PCR was the method, and the copy in TCRdb shows in-frame clones only, minus some. The data show approximately 320,000 clones, with about nine tenths seen just once and 8% to 9.5% held by the top ten. The specimen sequenced was PBMCs or T cells enriched from blood (not recorded which). These receptors were collected from a woman aged 18-30 years who had recovered from COVID-19.

The rearrangement links TRBV28 to TRBJ2-7; weak D call: TRBD2 (5 bases). The CDR3 consists of 14 residues. Looked up from germline, CDR1 is MDHEN and CDR2 is SYDVKM. V dropped 3 bases and J dropped 2 bases, with 11 bases sitting between them. CDR3: CASSFRRPAYEQYF. DNA for the CDR3: TGTGCCAGCAGTTTTCGGAGGCCGGCCTACGAGCAGTACTTC.

This clone was recorded once. V is TRBV30 and J is TRBJ1-2; TRBD1 aligns across 9 bases. CDR3 length: 14 residues. V shed 3 bases, J shed 3 bases, and the junction held 5 bases outside the gene matches. Germline CDR1 reads GTSNPN; CDR2 reads SVGIG (reference sequence). The CDR3 is CAWSLTGGDYGYTF. As DNA, the CDR3 is TGTGCCTGGAGCCTAACAGGGGGCGACTATGGCTACACCTTC.

The genes are TRBV5-1 and TRBJ2-4; D may be TRBD2 (7 bases). CDR3 length: 13 amino acids. Germline V CDR1 and CDR2: SGHRS, YFSETQ. Between the trimmed V and J ends, which lost 7 bases and 8 bases, there was a span of 16 bases. CDR3 sequence reads: CASRGAGGDIQYF. The CDR3, as DNA: TGCGCCAGCCGGGGGGCAGGCGGTGACATTCAGTACTTC.

This rearrangement joins TRBV7-2 to TRBJ1-5, with D perhaps matching TRBD1 (6 bases). V was trimmed by 3 bases and J by 2 bases, leaving 11 bases between them. CDR1 is SGHTA, CDR2 FQGNSA, per germline. This CDR3 region has 15 residues. Here the CDR3 reads CASSLGGAGNQPQHF. In DNA form, the CDR3 reads TGTGCCAGCAGCTTGGGGGGGGCCGGCAATCAGCCCCAGCATTTT.

Only one count was recorded for this clone. The V call is TRBV5-6, the J call TRBJ1-6; D might be TRBD1 (5 bases). The CDR3 has 14 residues. Germline V CDR1 and CDR2: SGHDT, YYEEEE. V was shortened by 5 bases and J by 4 bases, with 10 bases between the two germline ends. The CDR3 loop is CASSRQTYNSPLHF. As DNA, the CDR3 is TGTGCCAGCAGTAGACAGACATATAATTCACCCCTCCACTTT.

The genes are TRBV9 and TRBJ1-4; 7 nucleotides match TRBD1. V lost 4 bases and J lost 8; bases outside the gene matches: 5. CDR1 and CDR2 (germline): SGDLS, YYNGEE. The CDR3 is made up of 13 amino acids. CDR3 in DNA: TGTGCCAGCAGCAGGGGGCCCGGAGAAAAACTGTTTTTT. It encodes CASSRGPGEKLFF.

This clone occurred many times. Other DNA sequences in the sample encode the same CDR3. The V call is TRBV18, the J call TRBJ2-7, with D maybe TRBD2 (6 bases). Trimming removed 3 bases from V and 0 bases from J, with 12 bases in between. The CDR3 has 15 residues. Per the germline V gene, CDR1 is KGHSH and CDR2 is LQKENI. The CDR3 loop is CASSPSGGSSYEQYF. The CDR3 nucleotides are TGTGCCAGCTCACCGTCCGGGGGAAGCTCCTACGAGCAGTACTTC. The full variable domain, with the rest looked up from reference TRBV18 and TRBJ2-7, is NAGVMQNPRHLVRRRGQEARLRCSPMKGHSHVYWYRQLPEEGLKFMVYLQKENIIDESGMPKERFSAEFPKEGPSILRIQQVVRGDSAAYFCASSPSGGSSYEQYFGPGTRLTVT.

V gene TRBV7-9 combines with J gene TRBJ1-2; 8 bases agree with TRBD1. The CDR3 is 15 amino acids. CDR1 and CDR2 (germline): SEHNR, FQNEAQ (reference sequence). Trimming removed 3 bases from V and 2 bases from J; junction bases left unmatched: 5. CDR3 sequence (DNA): TGTGCCAGCAGCTTCAGGGGGCTGGAGAACTATGGCTACACCTTC. It translates to CASSFRGLENYGYTF.

The genes are TRBV4-3 and TRBJ1-3; D gene uncertain. CDR3 size: 17 residues. Germline values: CDR1 LGHNA, CDR2 YSLEER. Trimming stripped 4 bases from V and 0 bases from J, with 16 bases between. In DNA, the CDR3 is TGCGCCAGCAGCCCGCAACTACCAGCCAACTCTGGAAACACCATATATTTT. It encodes CASSPQLPANSGNTIYF.

The chain links TRBV29-1 to TRBJ2-1, with 7 bases lining up with TRBD2. CDR3 length: 13 amino acids. Trimming took 8 bases from V and 4 from J; bases not matched to a gene: 8. The germline V gene encodes CDR1 SQVTM and CDR2 ANQGSEA. CDR3 sequence: CSLSAGVYNEQFF. CDR3 coding DNA: TGCAGCCTATCGGCGGGGGTGTACAATGAGCAGTTCTTC.

This chain uses TRBV7-2 with TRBJ2-7, with D maybe TRBD1 (5 bases). V lost 3 bases and J lost 4, with 16 bases in between. This CDR3 spans 15 amino acids. Germline assignment: CDR1 SGHTA and CDR2 FQGNSA. The CDR3 spells CASSFYHEQGYEQYF. CDR3 coding DNA: TGTGCCAGCAGCTTTTATCACGAGCAGGGTTACGAGCAGTACTTC.

This clone was counted once. The chain combines TRBV5-1 with TRBJ2-1; 14 positions match TRBD2. V dropped 2 bases and J dropped 10; count of bases not matched to a gene: 11. This CDR3 has 17 amino acids. CDR1 and CDR2 from the germline V gene are SGHRS and YFSETQ. CDR3 sequence reads: CASSFTTSGGASGEQFF. The CDR3 region has the DNA TGCGCCAGCAGCTTCACGACTAGCGGGGGGGCATCGGGCGAGCAGTTCTTC.

The rearrangement joins TRBV24-1 to TRBJ1-5; D call uncertain. The CDR3 is 14 amino acids. CDR1 and CDR2 (germline): KGHDR, SFDVKD. Trimming removed 5 bases at V and 1 base at J, with 8 bases between. The CDR3 spells CATSGGQSNQPQHF. The DNA for the CDR3 is TGTGCCACCAGTGGCGGGCAGAGCAATCAGCCCCAGCATTTT.

This chain uses TRBV9 with TRBJ2-2; weak D call: TRBD1 (5 bases). Trimming stripped 0 bases from V and 7 bases from J, with 7 bases between. CDR3 length equals 13 residues. Germline lookup yields CDR1 SGDLS and CDR2 YYNGEE. CDR3 coding DNA: TGTGCCAGCAGCGTAGTACAGGACGGGGAGCTGTTTTTT. This gives the protein CASSVVQDGELFF.

A single count supports this clone. This chain joins TRBV7-8 and TRBJ2-1, with a tentative D call TRBD1 (5 bases). The length of the CDR3 is 15 residues. Germline CDR1 and CDR2: SGHVS and FQNEAQ. V was trimmed by 2 bases and J by 1 base, leaving 9 bases between them. CDR3 residues: CASSLNGQSYNEQFF. Written as DNA, the CDR3 is TGTGCCAGCAGCTTAAACGGACAATCCTACAATGAGCAGTTCTTC. Drawing the rest from reference TRBV7-8 and TRBJ2-1, the complete variable domain is GAGVSQSPRYKVAKRGQDVALRCDPISGHVSLFWYQQALGQGPEFLTYFQNEAQLDKSGLPSDRFFAERPEGSVSTLKIQRTQQEDSAVYLCASSLNGQSYNEQFFGPGTRLTVL.

This chain uses TRBV7-6 with TRBJ1-1; 9 nucleotides align to TRBD1. The CDR3 spans 14 residues. V lost 5 bases and J lost 5; bases outside the gene matches: 6. From germline, CDR1 is SGHVS and CDR2 FNYEAQ. The DNA of the CDR3 is TGTGCCAGCAGCCCGACAGGGGGGGTGACTGAAGCTTTCTTT. This codes for CASSPTGGVTEAFF.

The chain has TRBV5-1 and TRBJ2-1; TRBD1 aligns across 7 bases. There are 16 residues in the CDR3. Germline V gene lookup returns CDR1 SGHRS and CDR2 YFSETQ. J gave up 3 bases and V 1 base, and 7 bases lay outside the gene matches. Here the CDR3 DNA reads TGCGCCAGCAGCTTGACAGGGGCCGAAGGCTACAATGAGCAGTTCTTC. Translating it yields CASSLTGAEGYNEQFF.

This CDR3 reads CASSLGAGQPQHF. CDR3 in DNA: TGTGCCAGCAGCTTAGGGGCTGGACAGCCCCAGCATTTT. This chain joins TRBV7-3 and TRBJ1-5, with a tentative D call TRBD1 (5 bases). The length of the CDR3 is 13 residues. From germline, CDR1 is SGHTA and CDR2 FQGTGA. Trimming cost V 2 bases and J 7 bases, with 9 bases left between them.

V is TRBV11-3 and J is TRBJ2-6; 7 nucleotides agree with TRBD1. Unmatched junction bases numbered 15, after V lost 7 bases and J lost 0 bases. Germline V gene sequence: CDR1 SGHNT, CDR2 YENEEA. This CDR3 has 19 amino acids. CDR3 bases: TGTGCCAGCATCAACCCTCGGGACAGAAAGGCCTCTGGGGCCAACGTCCTGACTTTC. Translated, it gives CASINPRDRKASGANVLTF.

J is TRBJ2-5 and V is TRBV5-1, with 13 bases fitting TRBD2. Germline-derived CDR1 and CDR2 are SGHRS and YFSETQ. Trimming cost V 3 bases and J 1 base; bases outside gene matches: 3. The CDR3 runs 16 residues. CDR3 nucleotides: TGCGCCAGCAGCTCCGGACTAGCGGGGGCCCAAGAGACCCAGTACTTC. Its translation is CASSSGLAGAQETQYF.

J is TRBJ1-1 and V is TRBV15; D remains unclear. With 5 bases removed from V and 11 bases from J, the gap between germline ends came to 18 bases. In germline, CDR1 is LNHNV, CDR2 YYDKDF (reference sequence). The CDR3 length is 13 residues. CDR3 bases: TGTGCCACCAGCTTTTTACCACAGTGGAGGGCTTTCTTT. Amino acid sequence: CATSFLPQWRAFF.

The DNA of the CDR3 is TGTGCCAGCAGTTACTATCCGGGGGGACAAGAGACCCAGTACTTC. Protein product: CASSYYPGGQETQYF. The chain couples TRBV6-2 or TRBV6-3 to TRBJ2-5; 7 nucleotides agree with TRBD2. V shed 1 base and J 2 bases; nucleotides not matched to a gene: 4. The CDR3 loop spans 15 amino acids. The germline V gene encodes CDR1 MNHEY and CDR2 SVGEGT.

To note about this clone: Relative to the germline gene, one junction end is altered; a read error may explain this. V is TRBV20-1 and J is TRBJ2-7; no firm D call. Per germline, CDR1 DFQATT and CDR2 SNEGSKA (reference sequence). The CDR3 is made up of 15 amino acids. The CDR3 sequence is CSASPSRFVSSEQYF. The CDR3 DNA reads as TGCAGTGCTAGTCCTTCTAGGTTTGTTTCCTCCGAGCAGTACTTC.